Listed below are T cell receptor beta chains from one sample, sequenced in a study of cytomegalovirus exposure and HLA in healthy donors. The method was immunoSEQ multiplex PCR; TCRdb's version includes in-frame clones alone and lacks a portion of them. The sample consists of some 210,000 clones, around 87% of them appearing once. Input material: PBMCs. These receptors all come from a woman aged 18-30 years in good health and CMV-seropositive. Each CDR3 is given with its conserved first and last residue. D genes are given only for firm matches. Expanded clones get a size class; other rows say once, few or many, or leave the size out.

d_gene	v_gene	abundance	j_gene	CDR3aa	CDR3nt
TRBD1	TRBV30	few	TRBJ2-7	CAWTQGQPVTYEQYF	TGTGCCTGGACCCAGGGACAGCCCGTAACCTACGAGCAGTACTTC
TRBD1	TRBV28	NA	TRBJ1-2	CASSSGTGVYGYTF	TGTGCCAGCAGTTCCGGGACAGGAGTCTATGGCTACACCTTC
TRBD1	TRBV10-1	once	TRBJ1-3	CASSGQGGNTIYF	TGCGCCAGCAGTGGACAGGGAGGAAACACCATATATTTT
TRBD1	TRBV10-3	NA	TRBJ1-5	CAISRQGPNVGQPQHF	TGTGCCATCAGTCGACAGGGCCCAAATGTCGGTCAGCCCCAGCATTTT
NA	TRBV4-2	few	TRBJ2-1	CASSPRLDLDEQFF	TGTGCCAGCAGCCCCCGACTAGATCTTGATGAGCAGTTCTTC
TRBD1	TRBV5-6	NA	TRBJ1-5	CASSFGTGINQPQHF	TGTGCCAGCAGCTTCGGGACAGGGATCAATCAGCCCCAGCATTTT
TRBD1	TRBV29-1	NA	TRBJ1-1	CSGRRRDSEAFF	TGCAGCGGCCGCCGCCGGGACAGTGAAGCTTTCTTT
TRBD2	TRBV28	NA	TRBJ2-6	CASSSPPGRRSGANVLTF	TGTGCCAGCAGTTCACCTCCCGGGAGGCGCTCTGGGGCCAACGTCCTGACTTTC
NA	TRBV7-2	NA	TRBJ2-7	CASSLFGRNYEQYF	TGTGCCAGCAGCTTATTCGGGAGAAACTACGAGCAGTACTTC
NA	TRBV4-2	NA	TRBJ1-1	CASSQDRRGGYTEAFF	TGTGCCAGCAGCCAAGATCGGCGGGGAGGGTACACTGAAGCTTTCTTT
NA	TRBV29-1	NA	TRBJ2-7	CSVSPVRDKDYEQYF	TGCAGCGTTTCCCCTGTTAGGGACAAAGACTACGAGCAGTACTTC
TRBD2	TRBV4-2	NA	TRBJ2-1	CASSQESSGSYNEQFF	TGTGCCAGCAGCCAAGAATCTAGCGGAAGTTACAATGAGCAGTTCTTC
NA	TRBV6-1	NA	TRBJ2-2	CAAGWGELFF	TGTGCCGCAGGGTGGGGGGAGCTGTTTTTT
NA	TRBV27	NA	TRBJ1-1	CASSPGGMNTEAFF	TGTGCCAGCAGTCCGGGGGGGATGAACACTGAAGCTTTCTTT
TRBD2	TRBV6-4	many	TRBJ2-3	CASSGSGSADTQYF	TGTGCCAGCAGTGGGAGCGGGAGCGCAGATACGCAGTATTTT
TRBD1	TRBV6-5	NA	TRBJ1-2	CASSLGQGAGYTF	TGTGCCAGCAGTCTGGGACAGGGGGCTGGCTACACCTTC
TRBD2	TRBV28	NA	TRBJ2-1	CASITYRSAGGSSSYNEQFF	TGTGCCAGCATCACTTATCGGTCGGCGGGGGGCTCAAGCTCCTACAATGAGCAGTTCTTC
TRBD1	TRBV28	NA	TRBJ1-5	CASSVLTGSNQPQHF	TGTGCCAGCAGTGTACTGACAGGGAGTAATCAGCCCCAGCATTTT
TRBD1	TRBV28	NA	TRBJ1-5	CASSDTGVAHQPQHF	TGTGCCAGCAGTGACACAGGGGTAGCCCATCAGCCCCAGCATTTT
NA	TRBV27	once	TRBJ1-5	CASRPDRSNQPQHF	TGTGCCAGCAGACCCGACAGGTCGAATCAGCCCCAGCATTTT
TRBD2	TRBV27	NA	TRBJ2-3	CASAGTSGRAADTQYF	TGTGCCAGCGCCGGGACTAGCGGGAGGGCCGCAGATACGCAGTATTTT
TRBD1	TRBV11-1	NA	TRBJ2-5	CASSFRTGLLETQYF	TGTGCCAGCAGTTTCCGGACAGGCCTCCTGGAGACCCAGTACTTC
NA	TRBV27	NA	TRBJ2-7	CASRNRPGNSQYF	TGTGCCAGCAGGAACCGGCCGGGTAATAGTCAGTACTTC
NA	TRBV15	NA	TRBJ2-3	CATSRKRVAEVVTDTQYF	TGTGCCACCAGCAGAAAGCGGGTAGCGGAAGTTGTCACAGATACGCAGTATTTT
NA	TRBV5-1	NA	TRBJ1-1	CASSLATRNHPFF	TGCGCCAGCAGCTTGGCTACGCGAAACCACCCTTTTTTT
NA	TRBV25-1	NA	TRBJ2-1	CASSEFGGKGSYNEQFF	TGTGCCAGCAGTGAATTTGGGGGCAAGGGGTCCTACAATGAGCAGTTCTTC
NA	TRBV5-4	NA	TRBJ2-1	CASSSGSAGLNNEQFF	TGTGCCAGCAGCTCCGGGTCGGCGGGTCTCAACAATGAGCAGTTCTTC
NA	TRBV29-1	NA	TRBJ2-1	CSVEVPGRENEQFF	TGCAGCGTCGAGGTCCCCGGACGGGAAAATGAGCAGTTCTTC
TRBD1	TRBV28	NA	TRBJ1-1	CASSAGQGAWGTEAFF	TGTGCCAGCAGTGCCGGACAGGGGGCGTGGGGCACTGAAGCTTTCTTT
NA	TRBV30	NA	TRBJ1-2	CAWSILGSRGYGYTF	TGTGCCTGGAGTATTTTGGGGAGTCGGGGCTATGGCTACACCTTC
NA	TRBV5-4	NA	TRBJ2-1	CASSAGTVYNEQFF	TGTGCCAGCAGCGCCGGGACTGTGTACAATGAGCAGTTCTTC
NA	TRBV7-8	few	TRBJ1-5	CASSLLSGYSNQPQHF	TGTGCCAGCAGCTTATTGTCAGGGTATAGCAATCAGCCCCAGCATTTT
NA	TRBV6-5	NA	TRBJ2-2	CASSYEGYTGELFF	TGTGCCAGCAGTTACGAGGGCTACACCGGGGAGCTGTTTTTT
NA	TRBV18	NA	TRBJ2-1	CASSPLFRTYNEQFF	TGTGCCAGCTCACCACTTTTCAGGACCTACAATGAGCAGTTCTTC
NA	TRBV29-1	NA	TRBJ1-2	CSGRDTTNYGYTF	TGCAGCGGACGGGACACTACTAACTATGGCTACACCTTC
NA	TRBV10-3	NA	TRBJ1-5	CAISDGTLVQPQHF	TGTGCCATCAGTGATGGGACTCTTGTTCAGCCCCAGCATTTT
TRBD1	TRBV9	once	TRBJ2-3	CASSAPGTAADTQYF	TGTGCCAGCAGCGCCCCCGGGACAGCGGCAGATACGCAGTATTTT
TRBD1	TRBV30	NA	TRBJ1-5	CAWSLRDRGNQPQHF	TGTGCCTGGAGTCTCCGGGACAGGGGAAATCAGCCCCAGCATTTT
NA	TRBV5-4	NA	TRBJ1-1	CASSLNSNTEAFF	TGTGCCAGCAGCTTGAACAGTAACACTGAAGCTTTCTTT
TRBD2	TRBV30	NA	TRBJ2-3	CAWRLAGGLRTQYF	TGTGCCTGGAGACTAGCGGGAGGGTTACGTACGCAGTATTTT
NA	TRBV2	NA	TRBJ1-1	CATKWGVNTEAFF	TGTGCCACCAAATGGGGGGTGAACACTGAAGCTTTCTTT
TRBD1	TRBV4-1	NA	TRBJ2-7	CASSQDVSGTGVSYEQYF	TGCGCCAGCAGCCAAGATGTTTCTGGGACAGGAGTCTCCTACGAGCAGTACTTC
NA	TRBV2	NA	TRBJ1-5	CASSSGGSAGQPQHF	TGTGCCAGCAGCTCCGGGGGGTCAGCCGGCCAGCCCCAGCATTTT
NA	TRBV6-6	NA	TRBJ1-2	CASSPPGAYGYTF	TGTGCCAGCAGTCCCCCAGGGGCCTATGGCTACACCTTC
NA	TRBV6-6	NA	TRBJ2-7	CASSSAGAEQYF	TGTGCCAGCAGTTCCGCAGGGGCCGAGCAGTACTTC
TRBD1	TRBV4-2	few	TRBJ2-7	CASSQDEGARDEQYF	TGTGCCAGCAGCCAAGATGAGGGGGCGCGGGACGAGCAGTACTTC
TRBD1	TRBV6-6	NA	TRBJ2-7	CASSYVNRGDEQYF	TGTGCCAGCAGTTACGTAAACAGGGGCGACGAGCAGTACTTC
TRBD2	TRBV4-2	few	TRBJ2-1	CASRGKAGDRNEQFF	TGTGCCAGCAGGGGTAAAGCGGGAGACCGCAATGAGCAGTTCTTC
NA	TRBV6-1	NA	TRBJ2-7	CASSEHNLYEQYF	TGTGCCAGCAGTGAACACAATCTCTACGAGCAGTACTTC
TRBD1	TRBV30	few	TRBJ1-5	CAWSVGTDSNQPQHF	TGTGCCTGGAGTGTTGGGACAGATAGCAATCAGCCCCAGCATTTT
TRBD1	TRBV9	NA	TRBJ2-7	CASSSDRDRAYEQYF	TGTGCCAGCAGCTCTGACCGGGACAGGGCCTACGAGCAGTACTTC
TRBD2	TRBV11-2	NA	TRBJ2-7	CASSQPGLAKYEQYF	TGTGCCAGCAGCCAACCGGGACTAGCGAAATACGAGCAGTACTTC